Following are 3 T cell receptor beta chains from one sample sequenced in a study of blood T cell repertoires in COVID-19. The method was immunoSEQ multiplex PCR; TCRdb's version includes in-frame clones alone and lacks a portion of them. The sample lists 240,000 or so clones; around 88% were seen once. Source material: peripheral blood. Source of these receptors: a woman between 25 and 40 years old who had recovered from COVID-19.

CDR3 amino acids: CASSQGQGRTNEKLFF. The CDR3 DNA reads TGCGCCAGCAGCCAAGGACAGGGTAGGACTAATGAAAAACTGTTTTTT. The chain uses TRBV4-3 and TRBJ1-4; TRBD1 matches at 7 bases. The V gene end was trimmed by 1 base and the J gene end by 2 bases; junction bases not matched to a gene: 4. Germline V lookup: CDR1 LGHNA, CDR2 YSLEER. The length of the CDR3 is 16 residues.

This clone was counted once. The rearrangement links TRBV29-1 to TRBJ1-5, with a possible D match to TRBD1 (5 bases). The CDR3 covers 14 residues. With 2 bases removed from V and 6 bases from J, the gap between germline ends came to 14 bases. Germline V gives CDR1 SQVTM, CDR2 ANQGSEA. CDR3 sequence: CSVEWRGSGQPQHF. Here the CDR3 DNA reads TGCAGCGTTGAATGGAGGGGTTCCGGTCAGCCCCAGCATTTT.

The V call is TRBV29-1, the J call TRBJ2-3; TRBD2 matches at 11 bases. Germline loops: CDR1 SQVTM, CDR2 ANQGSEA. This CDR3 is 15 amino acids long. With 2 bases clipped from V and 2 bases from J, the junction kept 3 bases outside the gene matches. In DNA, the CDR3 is TGCAGCGTTGAATCTAGCGGGGGGCACACAGATACGCAGTATTTT. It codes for CSVESSGGHTDTQYF.